This record looks at one T cell receptor (beta chain) sequence and its context. Its target is not known. TCRdb's copy holds only in-frame clones and misses some; the assay was immunoSEQ multiplex PCR. Counted here are approximately 6,600 clones, 85% to 90% occurring once; the ten biggest clones make up 7.5% to 10%. V shed 2 bases and J shed 7 bases, with 10 bases lying between them. Germline V lookup: CDR1 SGHNT, CDR2 YYREEE (reference sequence). The CDR3 runs to 13 residues. This entry belongs to a study of chemoradiotherapy in HPV16-positive cancers. Looking at the study overall: Functional T-cell assays on a couple of HPV16-positive patients' cells defined candidate HPV-specific clones and common TCR motifs. Whole-study results and caveats: Candidate HPV-specific clones and E7-related TCR motifs grew in tumor during treatment.

Over chemoradiotherapy, repertoires were sampled more than once. The source material was tumor tissue, sampled from a patient who underwent chemoradiotherapy. V is TRBV5-4 and J is TRBJ1-3, with D unresolved. The origin of this receptor is a human donor with HPV-associated anogenital cancer. The CDR3 DNA reads as TGTGCCAGCAGCTTCCACGGTAGGAACACCATATATTTT. Its translation is CASSFHGRNTIYF.